These T cell receptor beta chains were read from a single sample in a study of T cells expressing NK-cell markers. TCRdb re-called the 5' RACE reads; one entry per CDR3 protein, DNA not given. The sample has about 260,000 distinct CDR3 sequences. Sequencing used blood T cells: a sorted CD56 or NKG2C T cell subset, CD4+ or CD8+ T cells, or bulk PBMC T cells (not recorded which). These receptors were collected from a woman between 18 and 70 years old in good health. Both conserved end residues are part of each CDR3. Each record gives: V gene, J gene, CDR3 protein.

V: TRBV10-3
J: TRBJ2-1
CDR3: CAISQQAGTYNEQFF

V: TRBV19
J: TRBJ2-1
CDR3: CASRGQINEQFF

V: TRBV7-9
J: TRBJ2-1
CDR3: CASSFGGTGGNEQFF

V: TRBV7-2
J: TRBJ2-1
CDR3: CASSSKGGTSGRNEQFF

V: TRBV7-3
J: TRBJ2-1
CDR3: CASSLVAGGGLNEQFF

V: TRBV7-2
J: TRBJ2-2
CDR3: CASSLLRNTGELFF

V: TRBV12-3/TRBV12-4
J: TRBJ2-5
CDR3: CASTSGLTQYF

V: TRBV5-4
J: TRBJ2-1
CDR3: CASSDRDSYNEQFF

V: TRBV10-3
J: TRBJ2-3
CDR3: CAISVLADTQYF

V: TRBV11-2
J: TRBJ2-1
CDR3: CASSLIGGGRTSSYNEQFF

V: TRBV10-1
J: TRBJ2-3
CDR3: CASRDRDTDTQYF

V: TRBV18
J: TRBJ2-3
CDR3: CASSRDIWDTQYF

V: TRBV7-9
J: TRBJ1-3
CDR3: CATRTGFSGNTIYF

V: TRBV3-1
J: TRBJ2-4
CDR3: CASSQDSKNIQYF

V: TRBV28
J: TRBJ2-5
CDR3: CASSAGRETQYF

V: TRBV11-2
J: TRBJ2-1
CDR3: CASSLRPSYNEQFF

V: TRBV7-7
J: TRBJ2-3
CDR3: CASSLGLWRASSTDTQYF

V: TRBV5-5
J: TRBJ1-2
CDR3: CASSQKSYGYTF

V: TRBV18
J: TRBJ2-7
CDR3: CASSPRRSTYEQYF

V: TRBV11-2
J: TRBJ2-1
CDR3: CASSLAGQGSYNEQFF

V: TRBV20-1
J: TRBJ2-1
CDR3: CSVTQGFNEQFF

V: TRBV12-3/TRBV12-4
J: TRBJ1-2
CDR3: CASTETGQDGYTF

V: TRBV2
J: TRBJ2-3
CDR3: CASKWGTGSTDTQYF

V: TRBV18
J: TRBJ1-2
CDR3: CASSQRDRDGYTF

V: TRBV5-1
J: TRBJ1-2
CDR3: CASSLGQVDGYTF

V: TRBV11-2
J: TRBJ2-1
CDR3: CASRHRLADHYNEQFF

V: TRBV5-6
J: TRBJ2-1
CDR3: CASSWGRDEQFF

V: TRBV10-2
J: TRBJ1-1
CDR3: CASRGPAGAFF

V: TRBV4-3
J: TRBJ1-4
CDR3: CASSSGGLQNEKLFF

V: TRBV29-1
J: TRBJ1-5
CDR3: CSVAEGGGHQPQHF

V: TRBV5-4
J: TRBJ2-1
CDR3: CASSLQDIGNEQFF

V: TRBV7-2
J: TRBJ2-7
CDR3: CASSLGAFSGLSYEQYF

V: TRBV28
J: TRBJ2-3
CDR3: CASAPGGMVAADTQYF

V: TRBV6-2/TRBV6-3
J: TRBJ1-1
CDR3: CASSYRSNTEAFF

V: TRBV5-1
J: TRBJ2-1
CDR3: CASSTAGQGVNEQFF

V: TRBV5-6
J: TRBJ1-2
CDR3: CASSSAGKPKASVYGYTF

V: TRBV7-2
J: TRBJ2-7
CDR3: CASSPRVPHLEQYF

V: TRBV20-1
J: TRBJ2-2
CDR3: CSATGDRANTGELFF

V: TRBV27
J: TRBJ2-2
CDR3: CASSLWGSNGELFF

V: TRBV7-2
J: TRBJ2-1
CDR3: CASSLKRAGYNEQFF

V: TRBV7-9
J: TRBJ2-7
CDR3: CASSLGGFREQYF

V: TRBV7-2
J: TRBJ2-1
CDR3: CASSLDAGLTYNEQFF

V: TRBV20-1
J: TRBJ1-5
CDR3: CSALPGTGNGQPQHF

V: TRBV29-1
J: TRBJ2-1
CDR3: CSVAAWNGQFF

V: TRBV11-3
J: TRBJ2-2
CDR3: CASSQGRNTGELFF

V: TRBV6-1
J: TRBJ1-3
CDR3: CASNKGASSGNTIYF

V: TRBV12-3/TRBV12-4
J: TRBJ1-5
CDR3: CASSPNGEVSNQPQHF

V: TRBV20-1
J: TRBJ2-3
CDR3: CSARRLAEALSTDTQYF

V: TRBV30
J: TRBJ1-4
CDR3: CAWNQTPGEKLFF

V: TRBV12-3/TRBV12-4
J: TRBJ2-5
CDR3: CASSSLLVAGDQETQYF

V: TRBV7-9
J: TRBJ1-4
CDR3: CASSLGEGSWEKLFF

V: TRBV6-1
J: TRBJ2-3
CDR3: CASSGRDRGSDTQYF

V: TRBV7-7
J: TRBJ2-3
CDR3: CASSGTLADTQYF

V: TRBV3-1
J: TRBJ2-7
CDR3: CASSQRPDRSDYEQYF

V: TRBV6-2/TRBV6-3
J: TRBJ1-6
CDR3: CASSHDRGDRNSPLHF